The 3 T cell receptor beta chains reported below all come from one sample, sequenced in a study of identical twins. TCRdb redid the calling of the 5' RACE reads with MiXCR, one entry per CDR3 protein. The data show roughly 1,500,000 distinct CDR3 sequences, 32% seen once. The sequenced sample was cord blood. The receptors derive from a newborn girl in good health.

This clonotype was seen more than once but under ten times. The chain links TRBV25-1 to TRBJ2-1; 9 bases align to TRBD2. CDR1 is MGHDK and CDR2 is SYGVNS in the germline V gene. This CDR3 is built from 13 residues. V lost 4 bases and J lost 8; bases outside the gene matches: 3. This CDR3 reads CASSVAGAYEQFF. The CDR3 DNA follows: TGTGCCAGCAGTGTAGCGGGGGCCTATGAGCAGTTCTTC.

This clonotype was found a few times. V is TRBV11-2 and J is TRBJ2-3; possibly TRBD1 or TRBD2 for D (5 bases each). With 1 base removed from V and 4 bases from J, the gap between germline ends came to 12 bases. Germline V gives CDR1 SGHAT, CDR2 FQNNGV. The CDR3 consists of 15 residues. For the CDR3, the DNA is TGTGCCAGCAGCTTAGTTGGGGGACGGGCAGATACGCAGTATTTT. It codes for CASSLVGGRADTQYF. Complete variable domain (other parts from reference TRBV11-2 and TRBJ2-3): EAGVAQSPRYKIIEKRQSVAFWCNPISGHATLYWYQQILGQGPKLLIQFQNNGVVDDSQLPKDRFSAERLKGVDSTLKIQPAKLEDSAVYLCASSLVGGRADTQYFGPGTRLTVL.

The genes are TRBV20-1 and TRBJ2-1, with TRBD2 identical over 9 bases. Germline CDR1 reads DFQATT; CDR2 reads SNEGSKA (reference sequence). The J segment lost 1 base and the V segment lost 6 bases, leaving 16 bases of the junction unmatched. This CDR3 contains 18 residues. The DNA for the CDR3 is TGCAGTGCGAAGATTAGCGGGAGTATAATATCTTCCTACAATGAGCAGTTCTTC. This sequence encodes CSAKISGSIISSYNEQFF.